The 2 T cell receptor beta chains in this list originate from one sample, sequenced in a study of blood T cell repertoires in COVID-19. Clones were sequenced by immunoSEQ multiplex PCR, and TCRdb holds only the in-frame ones, with some missing. Of about 330,000 clones listed, 89% are singletons. Sample: peripheral blood. Every receptor here comes from a man between 18 and 29 years old who had recovered from COVID-19.

This clone was detected only once. This rearrangement joins TRBV28 to TRBJ1-5; perhaps TRBD1 as D (6 bases). CDR3 length: 14 amino acids. The V gene lost 7 bases and the J gene lost 5 bases, with 15 bases spanning the gap. From germline, CDR1 is MDHEN and CDR2 SYDVKM. This CDR3 reads CASIVGGRDQPQHF. In DNA, the CDR3 is TGTGCCAGCATAGTCGGGGGGCGCGATCAGCCCCAGCATTTT.

V gene TRBV9 combines with J gene TRBJ2-4; D is unclear. Germline loops: CDR1 SGDLS, CDR2 YYNGEE. Trimming removed 4 bases at V and 7 bases at J, with 15 bases between. The CDR3 covers 14 residues. Here the CDR3 DNA reads TGTGCCAGCAGCCCCCAACCCGAGGTGAACATTCAGTACTTC. Translated, it gives CASSPQPEVNIQYF.